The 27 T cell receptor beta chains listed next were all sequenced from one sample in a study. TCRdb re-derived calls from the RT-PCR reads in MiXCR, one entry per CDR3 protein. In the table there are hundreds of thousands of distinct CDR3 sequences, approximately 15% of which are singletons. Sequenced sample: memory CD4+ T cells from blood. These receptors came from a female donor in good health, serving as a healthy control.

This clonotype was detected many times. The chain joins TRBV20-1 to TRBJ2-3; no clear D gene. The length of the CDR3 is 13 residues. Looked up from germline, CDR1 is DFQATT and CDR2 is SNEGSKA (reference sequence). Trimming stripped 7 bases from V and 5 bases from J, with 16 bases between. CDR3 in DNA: TGCAGTGGTGACGCCGGAGCAGGAGATACGCAGTATTTT. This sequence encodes CSGDAGAGDTQYF.

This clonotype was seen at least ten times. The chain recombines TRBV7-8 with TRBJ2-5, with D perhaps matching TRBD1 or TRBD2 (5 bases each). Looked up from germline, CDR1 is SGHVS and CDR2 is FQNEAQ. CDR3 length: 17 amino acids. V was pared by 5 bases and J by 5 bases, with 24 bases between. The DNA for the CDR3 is TGTGCCAGCAGCAAAAGCCCGGGACCAGAGGCTTGGGAGACCCAGTACTTC. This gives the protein CASSKSPGPEAWETQYF.

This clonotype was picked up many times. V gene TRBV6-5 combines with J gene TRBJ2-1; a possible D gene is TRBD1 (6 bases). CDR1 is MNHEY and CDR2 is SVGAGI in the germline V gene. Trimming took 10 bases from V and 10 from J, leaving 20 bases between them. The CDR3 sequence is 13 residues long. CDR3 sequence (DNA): TGTGCCACCACTGCGGACAGTTTGGGGGAGCAGTTCTTC. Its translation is CATTADSLGEQFF.

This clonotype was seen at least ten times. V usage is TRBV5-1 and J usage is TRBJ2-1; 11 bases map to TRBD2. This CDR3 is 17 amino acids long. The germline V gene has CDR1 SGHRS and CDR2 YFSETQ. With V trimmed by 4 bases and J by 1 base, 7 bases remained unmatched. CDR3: CASSTTLAGGSYNEQFF. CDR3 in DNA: TGCGCCAGCAGCACCACCCTAGCGGGAGGATCCTACAATGAGCAGTTCTTC.

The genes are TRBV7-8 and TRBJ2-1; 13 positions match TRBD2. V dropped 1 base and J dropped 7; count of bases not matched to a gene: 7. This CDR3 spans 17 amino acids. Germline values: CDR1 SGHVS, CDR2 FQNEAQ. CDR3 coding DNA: TGTGCCAGCAGCTTAGGCTGGACTAGCGGGAGTTTAAATGAGCAGTTCTTC. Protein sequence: CASSLGWTSGSLNEQFF.

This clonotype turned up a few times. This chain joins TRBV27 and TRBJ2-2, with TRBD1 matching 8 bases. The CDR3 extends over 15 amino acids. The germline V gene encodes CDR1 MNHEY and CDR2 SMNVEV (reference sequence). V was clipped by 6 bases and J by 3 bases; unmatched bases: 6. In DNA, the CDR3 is TGTGCCAGCAGGACAGGGGCCCGAGACACCGGGGAGCTGTTTTTT. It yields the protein CASRTGARDTGELFF.

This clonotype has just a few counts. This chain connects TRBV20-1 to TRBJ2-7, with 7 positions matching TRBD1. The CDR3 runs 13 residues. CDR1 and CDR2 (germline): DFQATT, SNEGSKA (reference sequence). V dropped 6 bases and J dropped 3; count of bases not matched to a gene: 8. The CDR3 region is CSADGTAVYEQYF. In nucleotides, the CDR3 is TGCAGTGCCGACGGGACAGCGGTCTACGAGCAGTACTTC.

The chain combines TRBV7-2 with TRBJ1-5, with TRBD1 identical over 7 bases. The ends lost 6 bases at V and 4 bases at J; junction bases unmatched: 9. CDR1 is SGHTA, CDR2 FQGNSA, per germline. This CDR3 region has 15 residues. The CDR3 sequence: CASSSEQGLNQPQHF. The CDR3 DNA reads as TGTGCCAGCAGTTCAGAACAGGGGCTGAATCAGCCCCAGCATTTT.

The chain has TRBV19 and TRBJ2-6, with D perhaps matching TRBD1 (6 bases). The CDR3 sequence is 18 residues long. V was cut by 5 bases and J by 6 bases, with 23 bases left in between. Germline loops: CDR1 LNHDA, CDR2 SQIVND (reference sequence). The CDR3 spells CASSLRGQGILLANVLTF. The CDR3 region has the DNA TGTGCCAGTAGTCTCCGGGGCCAGGGGATTCTGTTGGCCAACGTCCTGACTTTC.

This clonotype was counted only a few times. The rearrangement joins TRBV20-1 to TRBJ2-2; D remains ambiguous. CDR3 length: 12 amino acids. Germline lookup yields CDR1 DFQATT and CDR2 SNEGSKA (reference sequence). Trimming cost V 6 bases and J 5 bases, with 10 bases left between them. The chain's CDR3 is CSAKRSTGELFF. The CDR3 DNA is TGCAGTGCCAAGCGTTCTACCGGGGAGCTGTTTTTT.

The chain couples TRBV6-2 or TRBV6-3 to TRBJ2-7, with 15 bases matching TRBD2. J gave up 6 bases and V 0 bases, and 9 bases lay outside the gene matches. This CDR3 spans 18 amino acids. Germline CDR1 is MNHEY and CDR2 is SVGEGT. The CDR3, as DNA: TGTGCCAGCAGTTACTCGTGGACTAGCGGGAGGGGCCACCTCGAGCAGTACTTC. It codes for CASSYSWTSGRGHLEQYF.

The CDR3 bases are TGTGCCAGCAGCTTAGGGGGACTAGCGGGATTTCAAGAGACCCAGTACTTC. It codes for CASSLGGLAGFQETQYF. The genes are TRBV7-2 and TRBJ2-5; TRBD2 matches 13 bases. The CDR3 is 17 residues long. Germline CDR1 and CDR2: SGHTA and FQGNSA. Trimming took 1 base from V and 2 from J; bases not matched to a gene: 4.

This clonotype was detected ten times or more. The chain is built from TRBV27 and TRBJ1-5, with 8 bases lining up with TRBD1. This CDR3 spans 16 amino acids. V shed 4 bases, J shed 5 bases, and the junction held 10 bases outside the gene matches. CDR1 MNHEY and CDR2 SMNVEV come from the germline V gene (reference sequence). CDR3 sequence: CASSSTQGAADQPQHF. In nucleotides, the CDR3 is TGTGCCAGCAGTTCTACTCAGGGGGCAGCGGATCAGCCCCAGCATTTT.

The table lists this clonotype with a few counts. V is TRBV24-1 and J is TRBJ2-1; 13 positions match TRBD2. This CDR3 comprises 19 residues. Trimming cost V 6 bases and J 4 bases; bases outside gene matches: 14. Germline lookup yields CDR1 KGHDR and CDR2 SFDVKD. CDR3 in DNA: TGTGCCACCAGTACCTCGACTAGCGGGAGGTCCACTATTTACAATGAGCAGTTCTTC. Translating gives CATSTSTSGRSTIYNEQFF.

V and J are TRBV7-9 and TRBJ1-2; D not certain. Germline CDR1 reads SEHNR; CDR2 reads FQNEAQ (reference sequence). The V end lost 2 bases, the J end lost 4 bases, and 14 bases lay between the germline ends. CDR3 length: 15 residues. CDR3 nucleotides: TGTGCCAGCAGCTTACACTCTCAGGCCTCCTATGGCTACACCTTC. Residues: CASSLHSQASYGYTF.

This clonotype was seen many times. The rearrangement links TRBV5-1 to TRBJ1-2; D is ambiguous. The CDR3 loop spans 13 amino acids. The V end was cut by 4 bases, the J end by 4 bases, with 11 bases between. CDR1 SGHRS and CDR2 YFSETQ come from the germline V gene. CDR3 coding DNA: TGCGCCAGCAGCCCCGCCGGGTCCTATGGCTACACCTTC. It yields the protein CASSPAGSYGYTF.

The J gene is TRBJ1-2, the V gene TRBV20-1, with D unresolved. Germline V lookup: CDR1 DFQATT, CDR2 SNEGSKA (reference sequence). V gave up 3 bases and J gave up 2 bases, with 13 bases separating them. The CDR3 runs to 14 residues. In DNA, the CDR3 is TGCAGTGCTAGCTACCTGGAGGGAAACTATGGCTACACCTTC. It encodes CSASYLEGNYGYTF.

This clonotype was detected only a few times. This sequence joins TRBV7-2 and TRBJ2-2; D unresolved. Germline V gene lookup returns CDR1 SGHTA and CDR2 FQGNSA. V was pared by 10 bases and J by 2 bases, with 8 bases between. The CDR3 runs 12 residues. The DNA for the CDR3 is TGTGCCACCATAAACAACACCGGGGAGCTGTTTTTT. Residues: CATINNTGELFF.

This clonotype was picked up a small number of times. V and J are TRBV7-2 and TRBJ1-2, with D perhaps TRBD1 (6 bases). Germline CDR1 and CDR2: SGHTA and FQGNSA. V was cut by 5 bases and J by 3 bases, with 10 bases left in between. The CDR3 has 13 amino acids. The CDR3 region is CASSAGVDYGYTF. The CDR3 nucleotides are TGTGCCAGCAGCGCAGGGGTTGACTATGGCTACACCTTC.

As DNA, the CDR3 is TGCGCCAGCAGCGGGCCTCTGGTAGCGGGAGTATCCGGGGAGCTGTTTTTT. This codes for CASSGPLVAGVSGELFF. The V gene is TRBV5-1, the J gene TRBJ2-2; 9 nucleotides match TRBD2. V was clipped by 4 bases and J by 6 bases; unmatched bases: 13. Per germline, CDR1 SGHRS and CDR2 YFSETQ. This CDR3 contains 17 residues.

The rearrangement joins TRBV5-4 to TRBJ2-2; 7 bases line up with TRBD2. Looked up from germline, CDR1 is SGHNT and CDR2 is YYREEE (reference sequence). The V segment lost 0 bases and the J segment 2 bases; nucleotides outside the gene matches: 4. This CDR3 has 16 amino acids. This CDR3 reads CASSLGGGLNTGELFF. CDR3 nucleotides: TGTGCCAGCAGCTTGGGGGGGGGATTAAACACCGGGGAGCTGTTTTTT.

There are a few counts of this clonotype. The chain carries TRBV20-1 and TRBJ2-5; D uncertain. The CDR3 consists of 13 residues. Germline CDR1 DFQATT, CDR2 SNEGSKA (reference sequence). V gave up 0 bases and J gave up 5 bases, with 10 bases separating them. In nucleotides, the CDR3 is TGCAGTGCTAGAGATTGGTCGAAGGAGACCCAGTACTTC. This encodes CSARDWSKETQYF.

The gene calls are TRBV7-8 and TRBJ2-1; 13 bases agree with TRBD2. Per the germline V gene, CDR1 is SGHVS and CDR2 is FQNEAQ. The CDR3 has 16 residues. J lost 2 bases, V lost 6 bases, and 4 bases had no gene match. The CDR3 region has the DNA TGTGCCAGCAGATTACTAGCGGGAGGGACCTACAATGAGCAGTTCTTC. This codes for CASRLLAGGTYNEQFF.

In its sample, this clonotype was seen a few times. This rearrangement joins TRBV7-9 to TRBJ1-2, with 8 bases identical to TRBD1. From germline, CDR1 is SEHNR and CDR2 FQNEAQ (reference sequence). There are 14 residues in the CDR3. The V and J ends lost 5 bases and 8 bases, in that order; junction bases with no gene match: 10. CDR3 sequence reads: CASSPDRGYSGYTF. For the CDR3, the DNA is TGTGCCAGCAGCCCCGACAGGGGTTATTCGGGCTACACCTTC.

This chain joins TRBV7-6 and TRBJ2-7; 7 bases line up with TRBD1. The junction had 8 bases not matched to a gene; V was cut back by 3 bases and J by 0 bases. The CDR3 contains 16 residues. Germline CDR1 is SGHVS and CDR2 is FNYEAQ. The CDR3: CASSFKTGSSSYEQYF. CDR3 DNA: TGTGCCAGCAGCTTCAAGACAGGGAGTAGCTCCTACGAGCAGTACTTC.

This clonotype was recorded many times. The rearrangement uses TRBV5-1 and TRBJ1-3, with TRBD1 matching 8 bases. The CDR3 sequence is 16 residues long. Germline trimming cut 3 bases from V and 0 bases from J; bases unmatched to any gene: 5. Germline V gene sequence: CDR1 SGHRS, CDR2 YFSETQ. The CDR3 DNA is TGCGCCAGCAGCTCCCGGACAGGGAGCTCTGGAAACACCATATATTTT. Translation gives CASSSRTGSSGNTIYF.

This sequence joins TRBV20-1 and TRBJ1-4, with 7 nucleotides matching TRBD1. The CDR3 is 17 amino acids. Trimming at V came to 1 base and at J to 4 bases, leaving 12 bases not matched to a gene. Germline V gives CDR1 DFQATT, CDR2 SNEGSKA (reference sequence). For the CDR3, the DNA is TGCAGTGCTAGAGGGGAGACAGGGAGGATCGGTAATGAAAAACTGTTTTTT. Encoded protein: CSARGETGRIGNEKLFF.